These T cell receptor beta chains were read from a single sample in a study of shared clonotypes between healthy human individuals. Produced via immunoSEQ multiplex PCR; TCRdb's table is partial and in-frame only. This sample has some 2 million clones, with approximately 95% found just once. Sequencing was carried out using naive CD8+ T cells sorted from blood. The receptors here all came from a man younger than 35 in good health. Each CDR3 is given with its conserved first and last residue. D genes are given only for firm matches. Size is stated for part of the rows, as once, few or many counts, or as a class when the clone is expanded.

clone size	D gene	V gene	J gene	CDR3 DNA	CDR3 protein
.	.	TRBV10-1	TRBJ2-1	TGCGCCAGCAGTGGGTCTGGGGCCGGCAATGAGCAGTTCTTC	CASSGSGAGNEQFF
.	TRBD2	TRBV5-6	TRBJ2-7	TGTGCCAGCAGCTGGGGGACGGGACTAGGCGTTTACGAGCAGTACTTC	CASSWGTGLGVYEQYF
.	.	TRBV11-2	TRBJ2-3	TGTGCCAGCAGCCAGCTAAGGCACATTGGGGCGGGAGATACGCAGTATTTT	CASSQLRHIGAGDTQYF
.	.	TRBV29-1	TRBJ1-4	TGCAGCGCCTGTCAGGAGCCGGTGGGGGAAAAACTGTTTTTT	CSACQEPVGEKLFF
.	.	TRBV6-5	TRBJ1-2	TGTGCCAGCAGTTACTCGAACGTCCTCTATGGCTACACCTTC	CASSYSNVLYGYTF
.	.	TRBV5-4	TRBJ1-5	TGTGCCAGCAGCGAGAACACACGGGGCAATCAGCCCCAGCATTTT	CASSENTRGNQPQHF
.	.	TRBV7-9	TRBJ2-7	TGTGCCAGCAGCGGCACTGGAGCAGGGCAATCCTACATCGAGCAGTACTTC	CASSGTGAGQSYIEQYF
.	.	TRBV5-1	TRBJ1-4	TGCGCCAGCAGCCCAGAGTTGGGGGACGGTGAAAAACTGTTTTTT	CASSPELGDGEKLFF
.	.	TRBV23-1	TRBJ2-2	TGCGCCAGCAGCCTAACCGGGGAGCTGTTTTTT	CASSLTGELFF
once	.	TRBV27	TRBJ2-7	TGTGCCAGCCGGGGACTTTTAAACTACGAGCAGTACTTC	CASRGLLNYEQYF
.	TRBD2	TRBV4-1	TRBJ2-3	TGCGCCAGCAGCCAAGATGGAACGGGAGGACTAACAGATACGCAGTATTTT	CASSQDGTGGLTDTQYF
.	TRBD2	TRBV28	TRBJ2-7	TGTGCCAGCAGGACTCTAGCGGGGGGCTCCTACGAGCAGTACTTC	CASRTLAGGSYEQYF
once	.	TRBV4-3	TRBJ2-7	TGCGCCAGCAGCCAGGACGTCTTATCGCAGCTAGATCCCTACGAGCAGTACTTC	CASSQDVLSQLDPYEQYF
.	.	TRBV5-6	TRBJ2-7	TGTGCCAGCAGCTTGTACGGGAATGAGCAGTACTTC	CASSLYGNEQYF
.	.	TRBV5-4	TRBJ2-3	TGTGCCAGCAGCCGTCAGGGAGGGGGGGACAATACGCAGTATTTT	CASSRQGGGDNTQYF
.	TRBD1	TRBV6-1	TRBJ1-5	TGTGCCACTTCGGACAGGGGAAGCAATCAGCCCCAGCATTTT	CATSDRGSNQPQHF
.	.	TRBV11-1	TRBJ2-2	TGTGCCAGCAGCCCCCCCTCCCGATCTTTTGAGCTGTTTTTT	CASSPPSRSFELFF
.	.	TRBV19	TRBJ2-7	TGTGCCAGTGGGGCTTTCCCCGAGCAGTACTTC	CASGAFPEQYF
.	.	TRBV4-1	TRBJ2-2	TGCGCCAGCAGGGAGGGAGCCGGGGAGCTGTTTTTT	CASREGAGELFF
.	.	TRBV7-9	TRBJ1-1	TGTGCCAGCAGCCTGAGCCACGTAAACACTGAAGCTTTCTTT	CASSLSHVNTEAFF
once	TRBD1	TRBV19	TRBJ1-2	TGTGCCAGTAATCCTACAGGGGGCGGCTATGGCTACACCTTC	CASNPTGGGYGYTF
.	.	TRBV4-1	TRBJ2-7	TGCGCCAGCAGCCGGGAGAACTCCTACGAGCAGTACTTC	CASSRENSYEQYF
.	.	TRBV7-8	TRBJ1-2	TGTGCCAGCAGCCATGACCGGGCCTATGGCTACACCTTC	CASSHDRAYGYTF
.	.	TRBV7-8	TRBJ2-3	TGTGCCAGCAGCTTAGGAGGGGCTAGCACAGATACGCAGTATTTT	CASSLGGASTDTQYF
.	TRBD1	TRBV6-5	TRBJ1-4	TGTGCCAGCAGTCCCGGACAGGGCACTAATGAAAAACTGTTTTTT	CASSPGQGTNEKLFF
.	.	TRBV6-6	TRBJ1-1	TGTGCCAGCAGTTCCACCGGGGGGAACACTGAAGCTTTCTTT	CASSSTGGNTEAFF
.	.	TRBV9	TRBJ2-7	TGTGCCAGCAGCGTAGATGGGGAACACGAGCAGTACTTC	CASSVDGEHEQYF
.	.	TRBV18	TRBJ2-2	TGTGCCAGCTCACCACCGGGGGGGCGGGACACCGGGGAGCTGTTTTTT	CASSPPGGRDTGELFF
.	TRBD2	TRBV13	TRBJ2-7	TGTGCCAGCAGCTCGACTAGCGGGAGCTCCTACGAGCAGTACTTC	CASSSTSGSSYEQYF
.	.	TRBV13	TRBJ2-7	TGTGCCAGCAGCTTAGCCCGGGACGGTGCCTACGAGCAGTACTTC	CASSLARDGAYEQYF
.	.	TRBV10-3	TRBJ2-5	TGTGCCATCACCAGATACACCATCGACCAAGAGACCCAGTACTTC	CAITRYTIDQETQYF
.	TRBD2	TRBV7-8	TRBJ2-3	TGTGCCAGCAGCTTAATCGACCTAAGCGGGACCTACACAGATACGCAGTATTTT	CASSLIDLSGTYTDTQYF
.	TRBD1	TRBV27	TRBJ2-7	TGTGCCAGCAGTTTATTGCAGGGGGCGGACGAGCAGTACTTC	CASSLLQGADEQYF
.	.	TRBV27	TRBJ2-3	TGTGCCAGCAGCTACGAGGGGGCGGGGAGCACAGATACGCAGTATTTT	CASSYEGAGSTDTQYF
.	.	TRBV6-6	TRBJ1-1	TGTGCCAGCAGTTACTCTGATGGGTTGGAAGCTTTCTTT	CASSYSDGLEAFF
.	.	TRBV11-1	TRBJ2-5	TGTGCCAGCAGGGTCCCCGGAGCGGAGACCCAGTACTTC	CASRVPGAETQYF
.	.	TRBV28	TRBJ2-7	TGTGCCAGCAGTTTATTTGATAACTACGAGCAGTACTTC	CASSLFDNYEQYF
once	.	TRBV28	TRBJ2-7	TGTGCCAGCAGACCCGACAGTATCTACGAGCAGTACTTC	CASRPDSIYEQYF
.	.	TRBV5-1	TRBJ1-1	TGCGCCAGCAGCGTGATCGGGACATGGGGGGAGGAAACTGAAGCTTTCTTT	CASSVIGTWGEETEAFF
.	.	TRBV6-4	TRBJ2-5	TGTGCCAGCAGTGACCGTACGGAGACCCAGTACTTC	CASSDRTETQYF
.	.	TRBV27	TRBJ1-5	TGTGCCAGCAGTTTCCTTGGGTCAGAGGGCAATCAGCCCCAGCATTTT	CASSFLGSEGNQPQHF
.	.	TRBV4-1	TRBJ1-5	TGCGCCAGCAGCCAAGTCCCGAGCAATCAGCCCCAGCATTTT	CASSQVPSNQPQHF
.	.	TRBV4-1	TRBJ1-3	TGCGCCAGCAGCCAAGATCAAGGATGGGTAACAGCTGTTTTAAACACCATATATTTT	CASSQDQGWVTAVLNTIYF
once	TRBD1	TRBV5-6	TRBJ1-2	TGTGCCAGCCTTAACTTCCGGGACAGTCAAAATTATGGCTACACCTTC	CASLNFRDSQNYGYTF
.	TRBD2	TRBV6-5	TRBJ2-3	TGTGCCAGCATGGTGAGCGGGGGGGCAGATACGCAGTATTTT	CASMVSGGADTQYF
.	TRBD2	TRBV7-2	TRBJ2-7	TGTGCCAGCAGCTTCCCCGTAGCGGGGTTCTCCTACGAGCAGTACTTC	CASSFPVAGFSYEQYF
once	TRBD2	TRBV4-3	TRBJ2-7	TGCGCCAGCAGCCAAGATGGGGGGGGAATCTACGAGCAGTACTTC	CASSQDGGGIYEQYF